One and the same sample provided the 10 T cell receptor beta chains below, sequenced in a study of cytomegalovirus exposure and HLA in healthy donors. PCR primers comprised 60 Vbeta and 13 Jbeta primers. Assay: immunoSEQ multiplex PCR; the TCRdb copy retains only in-frame clones and omits some. This sample carries about 160,000 clones, 82% of them seen once, and the ten largest clones take roughly 1.6%. Sequencing was performed on PBMCs. Receptor source: a girl aged 5-17 years in good health and CMV-seropositive.

The chain's CDR3 is CASRHGQGREKLFF. In DNA, the CDR3 is TGTGCCAGCAGGCACGGACAGGGCCGTGAAAAACTGTTTTTT. The chain uses TRBV28 and TRBJ1-4; 8 bases agree with TRBD1. The CDR3 covers 14 residues. Germline CDR1 is MDHEN and CDR2 is SYDVKM. J lost 7 bases, V lost 6 bases, and 7 bases had no gene match.

The V gene is TRBV19, the J gene TRBJ2-7, with D possibly matching TRBD1 (5 bases). The CDR3 sequence is 14 residues long. The V end was cut by 1 base, the J end by 6 bases, with 13 bases between. Germline V lookup: CDR1 LNHDA, CDR2 SQIVND (reference sequence). This CDR3 reads CASSIGDSRGEQYF. As DNA, the CDR3 is TGTGCCAGTAGTATAGGCGACAGTAGGGGCGAGCAGTACTTC.

The rearrangement joins TRBV19 to TRBJ1-2; 10 nucleotides agree with TRBD1. The J segment lost 4 bases and the V segment lost 2 bases, leaving 7 bases of the junction unmatched. The CDR3 spans 16 residues. Germline V gene data show CDR1 as LNHDA and CDR2 as SQIVND (reference sequence). CDR3 nucleotides: TGTGCCAGTAGTATACCTGGGACAGGGGCGCCCTATGGCTACACCTTC. This codes for CASSIPGTGAPYGYTF. The whole variable domain, remainder taken from reference TRBV19 and TRBJ1-2, is DGGITQSPKYLFRKEGQNVTLSCEQNLNHDAMYWYRQDPGQGLRLIYYSQIVNDFQKGDIAEGYSVSREKKESFPLTVTSAQKNPTAFYLCASSIPGTGAPYGYTFGSGTRLTVV.

The gene calls are TRBV30 and TRBJ1-2; D is ambiguous. Trimming shortened V by 7 bases and J by 1 base, and 10 bases separated the two germline ends. This CDR3 has 12 residues. Germline V CDR1 and CDR2: GTSNPN, SVGIG (reference sequence). The CDR3 here is CALAGVNYGYTF. DNA for the CDR3: TGTGCCTTGGCCGGGGTTAACTATGGCTACACCTTC.

This clone was seen more than once but under ten times. The chain joins TRBV27 to TRBJ2-5; TRBD1 might be the D (5 bases). Trimming cost V 7 bases and J 5 bases, with 17 bases left between them. Germline CDR1 reads MNHEY; CDR2 reads SMNVEV (reference sequence). The CDR3 loop spans 14 amino acids. The CDR3: CASNSLGPRETQYF. The CDR3 DNA reads TGTGCCAGCAATTCGTTGGGGCCCCGGGAGACCCAGTACTTC.

The chain is built from TRBV6-6 and TRBJ2-3, with TRBD1 matching over 8 bases. The CDR3 extends over 16 amino acids. The junction had 11 bases not matched to a gene; V was cut back by 7 bases and J by 2 bases. The germline V gene encodes CDR1 MNHNY and CDR2 SVGAGI (reference sequence). CDR3 coding DNA: TGTGCCAGCACGACCTTGACAGGGGACCCCACAGATACGCAGTATTTT. Protein product: CASTTLTGDPTDTQYF.

V gene TRBV14 combines with J gene TRBJ2-6; D is perhaps TRBD2 (6 bases). The V gene's germline CDR1 is SGHDN and CDR2 FVKESK. Trimming shortened V by 1 base and J by 1 base, and 8 bases separated the two germline ends. CDR3 length equals 16 residues. CDR3: CASSQGGVSGANVLTF. The CDR3 bases are TGTGCCAGCAGCCAAGGCGGGGTGTCTGGGGCCAACGTCCTGACTTTC. Drawing the rest from reference TRBV14 and TRBJ2-6, the complete variable domain is EAGVTQFPSHSVIEKGQTVTLRCDPISGHDNLYWYRRVMGKEIKFLLHFVKESKQDESGMPNNRFLAERTGGTYSTLKVQPAELEDSGVYFCASSQGGVSGANVLTFGAGSRLTVL.

A single count supports this clone. This chain joins TRBV7-8 and TRBJ1-1; the D gene is possibly TRBD1 (6 bases). CDR3 length: 18 residues. The germline V gene has CDR1 SGHVS and CDR2 FQNEAQ. Trimming shortened V by 5 bases and J by 2 bases, and 24 bases separated the two germline ends. Written as DNA, the CDR3 is TGTGCCAGCAGCACCAACCCCCCGGCAGGGGCTGTAAACACTGAAGCTTTCTTT. The encoded protein is CASSTNPPAGAVNTEAFF.

This chain uses TRBV2 with TRBJ2-3; D unclear. The CDR3 loop spans 14 amino acids. Germline V lookup: CDR1 SNHLY, CDR2 FYNNEI. Trimming took off 8 bases at V and 8 bases at J, with 20 bases between the two ends. DNA for the CDR3: TGTGCCAGCTATCAGGATTCGCAGGCGAGTACGCAGTATTTT. This sequence encodes CASYQDSQASTQYF.

The chain recombines TRBV11-2 with TRBJ1-1; 7 nucleotides line up with TRBD1. Germline-derived CDR1 and CDR2 are SGHAT and FQNNGV. CDR3 length equals 15 residues. V gave up 3 bases and J gave up 4 bases; unmatched junction bases: 8. The CDR3 coding sequence is TGTGCCAGCAGCTTCGGACAGGAGGGGAGCACTGAAGCTTTCTTT. Translation: CASSFGQEGSTEAFF.